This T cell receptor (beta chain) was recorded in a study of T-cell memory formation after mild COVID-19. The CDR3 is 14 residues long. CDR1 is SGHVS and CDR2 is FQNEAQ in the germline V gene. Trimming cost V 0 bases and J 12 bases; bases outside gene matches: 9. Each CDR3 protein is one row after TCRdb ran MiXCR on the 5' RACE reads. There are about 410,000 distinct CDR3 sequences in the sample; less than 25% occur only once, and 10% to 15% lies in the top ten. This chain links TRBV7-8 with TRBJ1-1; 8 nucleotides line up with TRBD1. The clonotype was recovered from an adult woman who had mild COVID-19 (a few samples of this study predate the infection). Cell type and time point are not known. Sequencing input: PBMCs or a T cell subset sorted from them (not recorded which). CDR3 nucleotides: TGTGCCAGCAGCTTAGCACCGGACAGGGTTGTGTCTTTCTTT. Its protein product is CASSLAPDRVVSFF. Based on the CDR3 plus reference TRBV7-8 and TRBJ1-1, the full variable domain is GAGVSQSPRYKVAKRGQDVALRCDPISGHVSLFWYQQALGQGPEFLTYFQNEAQLDKSGLPSDRFFAERPEGSVSTLKIQRTQQEDSAVYLCASSLAPDRVVSFFGQGTRLTVV.